This T cell receptor beta chain was retrieved from a study of T cells in women clearing cervical HPV infection. As for the study in general: Blood came at first lesion visit for cases, post-clearance for controls.

Repertoires were generated with immunoSEQ multiplex PCR, while TCRdb's copy carries only in-frame clones and drops some. The sample holds tens of thousands of clones. In germline, CDR1 is DFQATT, CDR2 SNEGSKA (reference sequence). The CDR3 is 15 amino acids. With V trimmed by 1 base and J by 3 bases, 5 bases remained unmatched. Comment on this clone: The missing CDR3 end, 3 residues past where the read stops, is filled in from the germline J gene.

This TCR came from a woman between 18 and 70 years old with a cervical HPV16 infection that either progressed to CIN3+ or cleared (not recorded which). Specimen: blood buffy coat. The rearrangement joins TRBV20-1 to TRBJ2-3, with 9 positions matching TRBD1. The CDR3 is CSARVMTGGTDTQYF. The covered CDR3 bases are TGCAGTGCTAGAGTAATGACAGGGGGAACAGATACG.